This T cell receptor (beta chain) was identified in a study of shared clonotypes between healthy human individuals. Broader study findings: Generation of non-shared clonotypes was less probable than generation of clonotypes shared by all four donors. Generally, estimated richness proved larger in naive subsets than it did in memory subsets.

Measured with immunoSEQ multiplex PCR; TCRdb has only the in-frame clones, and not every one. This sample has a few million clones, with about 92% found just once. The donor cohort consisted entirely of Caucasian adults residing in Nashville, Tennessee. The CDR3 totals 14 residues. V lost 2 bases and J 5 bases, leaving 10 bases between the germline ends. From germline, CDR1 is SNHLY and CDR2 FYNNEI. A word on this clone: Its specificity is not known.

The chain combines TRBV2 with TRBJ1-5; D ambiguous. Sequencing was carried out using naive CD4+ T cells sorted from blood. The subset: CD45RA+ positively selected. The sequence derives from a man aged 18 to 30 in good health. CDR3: CASSEQDQDQPQHF. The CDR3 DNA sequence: TGTGCCAGCAGTGAACAGGACCAGGATCAGCCCCAGCATTTT.